Included here is one T cell receptor (beta chain) sequence, with context. Antigen specificity is unknown. These data originate in a study of PD-1 blockade in classical Hodgkin lymphoma. Produced via immunoSEQ multiplex PCR; TCRdb's table is partial and in-frame only. Found here are 20,000 to 25,000 clones, around 94% of them singletons; the top ten hold 4.5% to 7%. The study's findings and limits: Newly diagnosed patients reportedly trailed healthy donors in baseline TCR diversity. Undefined causes, possibly disease activity or prior therapy, underlie the repertoire differences.

The CDR3 sequence is 14 residues long. Germline V gives CDR1 LNHDA, CDR2 SQIVND (reference sequence). Deletions cut 7 bases from V and 1 base from J, with 10 bases between. Documented time point: newly diagnosed, previously untreated cHL patient sample. Newly diagnosed, untreated classical Hodgkin lymphoma PBMCs served as comparison. This TCR derives from a human donor with classical Hodgkin lymphoma. The chain uses TRBV19 and TRBJ2-2, with D uncertain. Sequencing was performed on peripheral blood mononuclear cells (PBMCs). The CDR3 DNA sequence: TGTGCCAGTATAGGGCAAAGGAACACCGGGGAGCTGTTTTTT. As protein: CASIGQRNTGELFF.